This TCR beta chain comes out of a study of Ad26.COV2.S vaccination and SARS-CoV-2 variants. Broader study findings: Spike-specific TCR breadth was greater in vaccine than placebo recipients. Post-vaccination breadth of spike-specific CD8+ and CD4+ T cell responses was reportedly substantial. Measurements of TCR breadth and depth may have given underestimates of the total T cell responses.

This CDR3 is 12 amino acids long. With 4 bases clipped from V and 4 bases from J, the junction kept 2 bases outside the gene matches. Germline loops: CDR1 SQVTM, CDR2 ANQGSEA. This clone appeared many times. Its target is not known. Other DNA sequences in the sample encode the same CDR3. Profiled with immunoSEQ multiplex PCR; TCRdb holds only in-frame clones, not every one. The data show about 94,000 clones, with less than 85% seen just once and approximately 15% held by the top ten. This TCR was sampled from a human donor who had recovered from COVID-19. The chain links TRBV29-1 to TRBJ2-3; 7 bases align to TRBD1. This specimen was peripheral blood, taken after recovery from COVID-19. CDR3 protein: CSVAQGADTQYF. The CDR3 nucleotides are TGCAGCGTTGCGCAGGGGGCAGATACGCAGTATTTT.